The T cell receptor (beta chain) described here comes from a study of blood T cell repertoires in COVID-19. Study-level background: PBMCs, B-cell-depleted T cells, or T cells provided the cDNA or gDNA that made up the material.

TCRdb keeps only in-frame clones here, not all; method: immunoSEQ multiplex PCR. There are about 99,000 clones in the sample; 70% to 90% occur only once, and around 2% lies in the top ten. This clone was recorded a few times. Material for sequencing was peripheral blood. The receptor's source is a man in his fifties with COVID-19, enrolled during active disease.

In DNA form, the CDR3 reads TGTGCCAGCAGCGGGTGGGGGGACCTCTATGGCTACACCTTC. Encoded protein: CASSGWGDLYGYTF. The rearrangement links TRBV7-9 to TRBJ1-2; D might be TRBD1 (5 bases). Between the trimmed V and J ends, which lost 5 bases and 4 bases, there was a span of 14 bases. Germline values: CDR1 SEHNR, CDR2 FQNEAQ (reference sequence). This CDR3 has 14 amino acids. The whole variable domain, filled in from reference TRBV7-9 and TRBJ1-2, reads DTGVSQNPRHKITKRGQNVTFRCDPISEHNRLYWYRQTLGQGPEFLTYFQNEAQLEKSRLLSDRFSAERPKGSFSTLEIQRTEQGDSAMYLCASSGWGDLYGYTFGSGTRLTVV.